The 9 T cell receptor beta chains reported below all come from one sample, sequenced in a study of blood T cell repertoires in COVID-19. Measured with immunoSEQ multiplex PCR; TCRdb has only the in-frame clones, and not every one. Seen here are 35,000 to 50,000 clones, about two thirds observed once, and the top ten hold 5.5% to 6.5%. The sample taken for sequencing was peripheral blood. These receptors were collected from a man aged 80 or over with acute or convalescent COVID-19.

The chain is built from TRBV14 and TRBJ2-1; D is unclear. The germline V and J ends were trimmed by 1 base and 10 bases, with 5 bases remaining between them. The CDR3 covers 11 residues. CDR1 is SGHDN, CDR2 FVKESK, per germline. CDR3 coding DNA: TGTGCCAGCAGCCAAGTCGGGGAGCAGTTCTTC. Translating it yields CASSQVGEQFF. Using reference TRBV14 and TRBJ2-1 for the parts outside the CDR3, the full variable domain is EAGVTQFPSHSVIEKGQTVTLRCDPISGHDNLYWYRRVMGKEIKFLLHFVKESKQDESGMPNNRFLAERTGGTYSTLKVQPAELEDSGVYFCASSQVGEQFFGPGTRLTVL.

This chain joins TRBV10-3 and TRBJ2-1, with TRBD2 matching 10 bases. Germline V lookup: CDR1 ENHRY, CDR2 SYGVKD. J gave up 5 bases and V 8 bases, and 3 bases lay outside the gene matches. The CDR3 is 13 amino acids. CDR3 amino acids: CAIAGLADNEQFF. The CDR3 DNA reads as TGTGCCATCGCCGGACTAGCGGACAATGAGCAGTTCTTC.

The rearrangement joins TRBV5-1 to TRBJ2-1; perhaps TRBD2 as D (6 bases). V was clipped by 0 bases and J by 8 bases, with 18 bases between them. The CDR3 sequence is 16 residues long. From germline, CDR1 is SGHRS and CDR2 YFSETQ. CDR3 DNA sequence: TGCGCCAGCAGCTTGGCCGGGCTAGCGCCTTGGGATGAGCAGTTCTTC. Its translation is CASSLAGLAPWDEQFF.

This clone was detected a few times. The J gene is TRBJ2-7, the V gene TRBV7-9; D is possibly TRBD2 (5 bases). Trimming stripped 7 bases from V and 4 bases from J, with 17 bases between. Per germline, CDR1 SEHNR and CDR2 FQNEAQ (reference sequence). This CDR3 is built from 14 residues. The CDR3 DNA sequence: TGTGCCAGCACCTTCCCATCACGGGAATACGAGCAGTACTTC. It translates to CASTFPSREYEQYF. The variable domain in full, completed from reference TRBV7-9 and TRBJ2-7, reads DTGVSQNPRHKITKRGQNVTFRCDPISEHNRLYWYRQTLGQGPEFLTYFQNEAQLEKSRLLSDRFSAERPKGSFSTLEIQRTEQGDSAMYLCASTFPSREYEQYFGPGTRLTVT.

The V gene is TRBV30, the J gene TRBJ2-7, with TRBD2 as a possible D gene (5 bases). Per germline, CDR1 GTSNPN and CDR2 SVGIG (reference sequence). With 6 bases removed from V and 5 bases from J, the gap between germline ends came to 17 bases. There are 13 residues in the CDR3. CDR3 in DNA: TGTGCCTGCAAACTAGGCGGAGCTAACGAGCAGTACTTC. Translating it yields CACKLGGANEQYF.

The rearrangement joins TRBV18 to TRBJ2-1; D is possibly TRBD2 (5 bases). CDR3 length: 14 amino acids. Trimming left V 3 bases short and J 6 bases short, with 12 bases between. CDR1 is KGHSH, CDR2 LQKENI, per germline. The CDR3 spells CASSPEVARNEQFF. For the CDR3, the DNA is TGTGCCAGCTCACCGGAGGTAGCCCGCAATGAGCAGTTCTTC.

The J gene is TRBJ1-5, the V gene TRBV10-3, with 8 bases lining up with TRBD1. Germline V CDR1 and CDR2: ENHRY, SYGVKD. The CDR3 covers 14 residues. V shed 6 bases and J 7 bases; nucleotides not matched to a gene: 8. The CDR3 protein is CAISPDRGNQPQHF. CDR3 nucleotides: TGTGCCATCAGCCCCGACAGGGGAAACCAGCCCCAGCATTTT.

The rearrangement uses TRBV10-2 and TRBJ2-7; tentative D call: TRBD2 (6 bases). The V and J ends lost 10 bases and 0 bases respectively, with 13 bases between them. CDR3 length: 13 amino acids. The V gene's germline CDR1 is WSHSY and CDR2 SAAADI. CDR3 residues: CATVIGGSYEQYF. In DNA form, the CDR3 reads TGCGCCACCGTCATCGGGGGCTCCTACGAGCAGTACTTC.

The V gene is TRBV9, the J gene TRBJ1-2, with 9 bases aligning to TRBD1. This CDR3 region has 16 residues. In germline, CDR1 is SGDLS, CDR2 YYNGEE. The trim removed 4 bases at V and 2 bases at J, leaving 9 bases unmatched. CDR3 amino acids: CASSPRTGVLNYGYTF. In nucleotides, the CDR3 is TGTGCCAGCAGCCCCCGGACAGGGGTTTTAAACTATGGCTACACCTTC.